What follows are 26 T cell receptor beta chains derived from one specimen sequenced in a study of blood T cell repertoires in COVID-19. Method: immunoSEQ multiplex PCR; TCRdb's copy keeps in-frame clones and lacks some. The table has roughly 160,000 clones, around nine tenths seen once. The sample was peripheral blood. Every receptor here comes from a man between 60 and 75 years old with COVID-19, enrolled during active disease.

This chain links TRBV5-5 with TRBJ1-2; TRBD1 agrees at 7 bases. V trimming: 4 bases; J trimming: 0 bases; junction bases outside the gene matches: 6. Germline V lookup: CDR1 SGHKS, CDR2 YYEKEE (reference sequence). The CDR3 covers 15 residues. The CDR3 sequence is CASSLAGTANYGYTF. The DNA of the CDR3 is TGTGCCAGCAGCCTTGCCGGGACAGCTAACTATGGCTACACCTTC.

The rearrangement links TRBV6-5 to TRBJ2-7; 10 bases are a match to TRBD2. The CDR3 is 15 residues long. From germline, CDR1 is MNHEY and CDR2 SVGAGI. With 6 bases clipped from V and 1 base from J, the junction kept 6 bases outside the gene matches. CDR3 nucleotides: TGTGCCAGCAGACCTCTAGCGGGAGTTTCCTACGAGCAGTACTTC. Encoded protein: CASRPLAGVSYEQYF.

This chain links TRBV2 with TRBJ2-7; 7 bases are shared with TRBD1. The germline V gene has CDR1 SNHLY and CDR2 FYNNEI. V gave up 4 bases and J gave up 1 base; unmatched junction bases: 4. This CDR3 comprises 14 residues. CDR3 sequence: CASSVEQGSYEQYF. DNA for the CDR3: TGTGCCAGCAGTGTCGAACAGGGGTCCTACGAGCAGTACTTC. Full variable domain (outside the CDR3, taken from reference TRBV2 and TRBJ2-7): EPEVTQTPSHQVTQMGQEVILRCVPISNHLYFYWYRQILGQKVEFLVSFYNNEISEKSEIFDDQFSVERPDGSNFTLKIRSTKLEDSAMYFCASSVEQGSYEQYFGPGTRLTVT.

V and J are TRBV7-2 and TRBJ1-2; 8 bases are a match to TRBD1. The CDR3 length is 14 residues. The junction had 7 bases not matched to a gene; V was cut back by 5 bases and J by 5 bases. CDR1 and CDR2 from the germline V gene are SGHTA and FQGNSA. CDR3 residues: CASSPRTGQYGYTF. The CDR3 DNA reads TGTGCCAGCAGCCCCAGGACAGGGCAGTATGGCTACACCTTC.

This sequence joins TRBV4-2 and TRBJ2-7, with TRBD2 as a possible D gene (5 bases). The germline CDR1 and CDR2 sequences are LGHNA and YNFKEQ. This CDR3 contains 15 residues. Trimming took off 5 bases at V and 12 bases at J, with 26 bases between the two ends. Here the CDR3 DNA reads TGTGCCAGCAGCGAACGGATCGGCCCGGACTCCCGGGGGTACTTC. Its translation is CASSERIGPDSRGYF.

This clone occurred once. The V and J genes are TRBV6-2 or TRBV6-3 and TRBJ2-3, with D possibly being TRBD1 (6 bases). CDR1 is MNHEY and CDR2 is SVGEGT in the germline V gene. V dropped 2 bases and J dropped 0 bases, with 15 bases sitting between them. The CDR3 is made up of 17 amino acids. The CDR3: CASSYRTGTPSTDTQYF. The CDR3 DNA sequence: TGTGCCAGCAGTTACAGAACCGGGACACCTAGCACAGATACGCAGTATTTT.

The table lists this clone with a few counts. This rearrangement joins TRBV29-1 to TRBJ2-7; TRBD1 agrees at 11 bases. Germline V CDR1 and CDR2: SQVTM, ANQGSEA. The CDR3 is made up of 12 amino acids. The trim removed 3 bases at V and 11 bases at J, leaving 6 bases unmatched. The CDR3 sequence: CSVEEDRGREYF. Here the CDR3 DNA reads TGCAGCGTTGAGGAGGACAGGGGGCGCGAGTACTTC.

The chain employs TRBV19 and TRBJ1-2, with D unresolved. Germline V lookup: CDR1 LNHDA, CDR2 SQIVND (reference sequence). The CDR3 loop spans 15 amino acids. V was clipped by 3 bases and J by 2 bases, with 13 bases between them. CDR3 DNA sequence: TGTGCCAGTAGTATCCCAGGCTATACAAACTATGGCTACACCTTC. Encoded protein: CASSIPGYTNYGYTF. Full variable domain (outside the CDR3, taken from reference TRBV19 and TRBJ1-2): DGGITQSPKYLFRKEGQNVTLSCEQNLNHDAMYWYRQDPGQGLRLIYYSQIVNDFQKGDIAEGYSVSREKKESFPLTVTSAQKNPTAFYLCASSIPGYTNYGYTFGSGTRLTVV.

V usage is TRBV18 and J usage is TRBJ2-7; 11 bases fit TRBD1. Germline CDR1 and CDR2: KGHSH and LQKENI. The CDR3 length is 18 residues. V shed 4 bases and J 2 bases; nucleotides not matched to a gene: 13. The CDR3 DNA reads TGTGCCAGCTCACAAACCGGGACAGGGGGTGTCCGGGCCTACGAGCAGTACTTC. It yields the protein CASSQTGTGGVRAYEQYF.

The V gene is TRBV3-1 (or the pseudogene TRBV3-2), the J gene TRBJ1-1, with D unresolved. The CDR3 covers 15 residues. The V gene lost 4 bases and the J gene lost 3 bases, with 15 bases spanning the gap. Per germline, CDR1 LGHDT and CDR2 YNNKEL (reference sequence). The CDR3 sequence: CASSRSSTGYTEAFF. CDR3 coding DNA: TGTGCCAGCAGCCGCAGTAGCACCGGATACACTGAAGCTTTCTTT.

The chain has TRBV24-1 and TRBJ2-2; 9 bases are a match to TRBD1. Germline V gives CDR1 KGHDR, CDR2 SFDVKD. The CDR3 has 15 residues. J gave up 7 bases and V 5 bases, and 7 bases lay outside the gene matches. CDR3 in DNA: TGTGCCACCAGTGGCGTTACAGGGGGCAACGGGGAGCTGTTTTTT. Amino acid sequence: CATSGVTGGNGELFF.

CDR3 nucleotides: TGTGCCAGCAGTTATCTTCCAACGGGATCTTCGGACGAGCAGTACTTC. Protein: CASSYLPTGSSDEQYF. The chain employs TRBV6-5 and TRBJ2-7; D is perhaps TRBD2 (5 bases). Germline assignment: CDR1 MNHEY and CDR2 SVGAGI. The CDR3 length is 16 residues. Trimming took off 3 bases at V and 5 bases at J, with 20 bases between the two ends.

The V and J genes are TRBV29-1 and TRBJ2-1, with TRBD2 matching 9 bases. V dropped 3 bases and J dropped 4; count of bases not matched to a gene: 4. Germline V gene lookup returns CDR1 SQVTM and CDR2 ANQGSEA. The CDR3 has 14 amino acids. CDR3 coding DNA: TGCAGCGTTGAGGGCGGGAGGGAATACAATGAGCAGTTCTTC. Residues: CSVEGGREYNEQFF.

The chain combines TRBV4-1 with TRBJ1-2; no clear D. Germline-derived CDR1 and CDR2 are MGHRA and YSYEKL. Between the trimmed V and J ends, which lost 3 bases and 1 base, there was a span of 15 bases. The CDR3 extends over 16 amino acids. Written as DNA, the CDR3 is TGCGCCAGCAGCCAGCCTGGCAGGACTATTAACTATGGCTACACCTTC. Its translation is CASSQPGRTINYGYTF.

V usage is TRBV30 and J usage is TRBJ1-1; D gene ambiguous. This CDR3 is 14 amino acids long. V was trimmed by 0 bases and J by 1 base, leaving 9 bases between them. CDR1 GTSNPN and CDR2 SVGIG come from the germline V gene (reference sequence). CDR3 DNA sequence: TGTGCCTGGAGTGTGACTGGGAGGAACACTGAAGCTTTCTTT. Residues: CAWSVTGRNTEAFF.

Written as DNA, the CDR3 is TGTGCCAGTAGTATGGGTCGGGACAGGGACGGCTACACCTTC. Translating gives CASSMGRDRDGYTF. The chain is built from TRBV19 and TRBJ1-2; 9 nucleotides line up with TRBD1. Germline V lookup: CDR1 LNHDA, CDR2 SQIVND (reference sequence). J gave up 8 bases and V 3 bases, and 7 bases lay outside the gene matches. The CDR3 is made up of 14 amino acids.

The genes are TRBV4-3 and TRBJ1-3; TRBD1 might be the D (6 bases). Germline V CDR1 and CDR2: LGHNA, YSLEER. There are 18 residues in the CDR3. Trimming took off 2 bases at V and 0 bases at J, with 17 bases between the two ends. The CDR3 DNA follows: TGCGCCAGCAGCCAAAGGGCCAGGGGCTTCAGCTCTGGAAACACCATATATTTT. Protein sequence: CASSQRARGFSSGNTIYF.

The chain joins TRBV29-1 to TRBJ1-2; D perhaps matches TRBD1 (6 bases). Germline loops: CDR1 SQVTM, CDR2 ANQGSEA. Trimming removed 5 bases at V and 4 bases at J, with 8 bases between. The CDR3 totals 11 residues. CDR3 coding DNA: TGCAGCGTTTGGGACACCTATGGCTACACCTTC. Translated, it gives CSVWDTYGYTF.

This clone was picked up a small number of times. The chain couples TRBV10-3 to TRBJ1-1, with a tentative D call TRBD1 (5 bases). The V and J ends lost 2 bases and 1 base respectively, with 5 bases between them. There are 13 residues in the CDR3. The germline gives CDR1 ENHRY, CDR2 SYGVKD. This CDR3 is CAISEGANTEAFF. CDR3 in DNA: TGTGCCATCAGTGAGGGGGCGAACACTGAAGCTTTCTTT.

V usage is TRBV28 and J usage is TRBJ2-7; TRBD1 matches at 9 bases. The CDR3 extends over 14 amino acids. The germline V gene encodes CDR1 MDHEN and CDR2 SYDVKM. Trimming cost V 11 bases and J 3 bases; bases outside gene matches: 11. The CDR3 region is CASQGTGGVYEQYF. The CDR3 nucleotides are TGTGCCTCCCAGGGTACAGGGGGCGTCTACGAGCAGTACTTC.

The V and J genes are TRBV2 and TRBJ1-4; 7 bases agree with TRBD1. CDR3 size: 15 residues. The germline V gene encodes CDR1 SNHLY and CDR2 FYNNEI. The V and J ends lost 0 bases and 4 bases, in that order; junction bases with no gene match: 2. In nucleotides, the CDR3 is TGTGCCAGCAGTGAAGCGGGACAGAATAATGAAAAACTGTTTTTT. Amino acid sequence: CASSEAGQNNEKLFF. The variable domain in full, with the rest retrieved from reference TRBV2 and TRBJ1-4, is EPEVTQTPSHQVTQMGQEVILRCVPISNHLYFYWYRQILGQKVEFLVSFYNNEISEKSEIFDDQFSVERPDGSNFTLKIRSTKLEDSAMYFCASSEAGQNNEKLFFGSGTQLSVL.

The chain carries TRBV11-2 and TRBJ2-3; 8 bases match TRBD2. Unmatched junction bases numbered 7, after V lost 5 bases and J lost 0 bases. Germline CDR1 SGHAT, CDR2 FQNNGV. This CDR3 spans 16 amino acids. CDR3 residues: CASSRIPGGSTDTQYF. CDR3 coding DNA: TGTGCCAGCAGCCGTATCCCGGGGGGGAGCACAGATACGCAGTATTTT.

The chain employs TRBV6-5 and TRBJ1-2, with 7 bases fitting TRBD1. Germline trimming cut 2 bases from V and 8 bases from J; bases unmatched to any gene: 8. Germline CDR1 and CDR2: MNHEY and SVGAGI. The CDR3 is 14 residues long. The chain's CDR3 is CASSYRQGAGGYTF. The CDR3 DNA sequence: TGTGCCAGCAGTTACCGACAGGGTGCAGGGGGCTACACCTTC.

This clone was seen once. The chain employs TRBV7-2 and TRBJ1-3; a weak D match, TRBD1 (5 bases). The V gene's germline CDR1 is SGHTA and CDR2 FQGNSA. V shed 9 bases and J shed 0 bases, with 15 bases lying between them. The CDR3 spans 15 residues. CDR3 sequence (DNA): TGTGCCAGTAAGGGGTTTGCCGCCTCTGGAAACACCATATATTTT. Protein product: CASKGFAASGNTIYF.

The V gene is TRBV12-3 or TRBV12-4, the J gene TRBJ2-1; a possible D gene is TRBD2 (5 bases). The CDR3 is made up of 12 amino acids. V was clipped by 5 bases and J by 6 bases, with 8 bases between them. The CDR3 sequence: CASSTRGNEQFF. CDR3 DNA sequence: TGTGCCAGCAGTACTAGAGGCAATGAGCAGTTCTTC.

On this clone itself: This CDR3 is also generated by other DNA sequences in the sample. The chain is built from TRBV19 and TRBJ1-3; D is ambiguous. V lost 4 bases and J 0 bases, leaving 7 bases between the germline ends. Germline V gene data show CDR1 as LNHDA and CDR2 as SQIVND (reference sequence). This CDR3 has 14 residues. The CDR3 DNA reads as TGTGCCAGTAGTACAGGAAGCTCTGGAAACACCATATATTTT. It encodes CASSTGSSGNTIYF. Filled out from reference TRBV19 and TRBJ1-3, the complete variable domain reads DGGITQSPKYLFRKEGQNVTLSCEQNLNHDAMYWYRQDPGQGLRLIYYSQIVNDFQKGDIAEGYSVSREKKESFPLTVTSAQKNPTAFYLCASSTGSSGNTIYFGEGSWLTVV.